This entry lists 18 T cell receptor beta chains sequenced from one sample in a study of radiation and T cells in renal cell carcinoma. Documented time point: blood 2 weeks post-SBRT. Treatment given: 15 Gy SBRT to primary tumor, nephrectomy 4 weeks later. Repertoires were generated with immunoSEQ multiplex PCR, while TCRdb's copy carries only in-frame clones and drops some. The sample has about 150,000 clones; approximately 86% are singletons. The source material was blood, sampled from a patient whose treatment included radiotherapy and nephrectomy. The receptors here all came from a woman aged 45-59 years with renal cell carcinoma.

CDR3 sequence reads: CASSETGRLPQHF. DNA of the CDR3: TGTGCCAGCAGTGAAACAGGCCGACTGCCCCAGCATTTT. This chain links TRBV6-1 with TRBJ1-5; possibly TRBD1 for D (5 bases). From germline, CDR1 is MNHNS and CDR2 SASEGT. The CDR3 covers 13 residues. V was cut by 2 bases and J by 9 bases, with 11 bases left in between.

V is TRBV4-2 and J is TRBJ1-6; D is unresolved. CDR3 length: 14 residues. Trimming cost V 1 base and J 8 bases, with 9 bases left between them. Germline-derived CDR1 and CDR2 are LGHNA and YNFKEQ. The CDR3 region has the DNA TGTGCCAGCAGCCAAGTTATTAGAGATTCACCCCTCCACTTT. Its protein product is CASSQVIRDSPLHF.

The chain links TRBV7-6 to TRBJ2-7; maybe TRBD1 (6 bases). Trimming took off 4 bases at V and 6 bases at J, with 16 bases between the two ends. The CDR3 spans 14 residues. Germline V gene lookup returns CDR1 SGHVS and CDR2 FNYEAQ. The CDR3 reads CASSYRDKQGEQYF. For the CDR3, the DNA is TGTGCCAGCAGCTACCGGGACAAACAAGGCGAGCAGTACTTC.

The chain combines TRBV19 with TRBJ1-2; 11 positions match TRBD1. The CDR3 contains 15 residues. The ends lost 5 bases at V and 5 bases at J; junction bases unmatched: 7. CDR1 and CDR2 from the germline V gene are LNHDA and SQIVND (reference sequence). This chain's CDR3 is CASSPRTGGAYGYTF. DNA of the CDR3: TGTGCCAGTAGTCCGCGGACAGGGGGCGCGTATGGCTACACCTTC.

On this clone itself: At one of its ends the junction is not consistent with the germline gene, which may arise from a read error. This chain uses TRBV7-7 with TRBJ2-5, with 8 positions matching TRBD2. Germline lookup yields CDR1 SSHAT and CDR2 FNYEAQ (reference sequence). The CDR3 length is 15 residues. CDR3 sequence reads: CASSIGGAMPETQYF. The CDR3, as DNA: TGTGCTAGCAGCATCGGGGGGGCCATGCCCGAGACCCAGTACTTC.

This clone turned up a few times. V is TRBV19 and J is TRBJ1-1, with D perhaps matching TRBD1 (5 bases). In germline, CDR1 is LNHDA, CDR2 SQIVND (reference sequence). Trimming removed 7 bases from V and 4 bases from J, with 13 bases in between. The CDR3 is made up of 13 amino acids. The CDR3 nucleotides are TGTGCCAGTACCCCCTTGGGGGGCACTGAAGCTTTCTTT. Translation gives CASTPLGGTEAFF.

V usage is TRBV2 and J usage is TRBJ1-1, with no clear D. This CDR3 comprises 12 residues. Trimming took off 9 bases at V and 0 bases at J, with 8 bases between the two ends. Germline CDR1 SNHLY, CDR2 FYNNEI. This CDR3 reads CARSGMNTEAFF. The CDR3 DNA reads as TGTGCCAGGTCGGGGATGAACACTGAAGCTTTCTTT. Using reference TRBV2 and TRBJ1-1 for the parts outside the CDR3, the full variable domain is EPEVTQTPSHQVTQMGQEVILRCVPISNHLYFYWYRQILGQKVEFLVSFYNNEISEKSEIFDDQFSVERPDGSNFTLKIRSTKLEDSAMYFCARSGMNTEAFFGQGTRLTVV.

The CDR3 DNA is TGCAGCGTTGAAGCCGGGAACTATGGCTACACCTTC. This encodes CSVEAGNYGYTF. The chain has TRBV29-1 and TRBJ1-2; D gene uncertain. CDR3 size: 12 residues. The V and J ends lost 1 base and 2 bases respectively, with 5 bases between them. The germline CDR1 and CDR2 sequences are SQVTM and ANQGSEA. Together with reference TRBV29-1 and TRBJ1-2, the CDR3 gives the full variable domain: SAVISQKPSRDICQRGTSLTIQCQVDSQVTMMFWYRQQPGQSLTLIATANQGSEATYESGFVIDKFPISRPNLTFSTLTVSNMSPEDSSIYLCSVEAGNYGYTFGSGTRLTVV.

The chain carries TRBV19 and TRBJ1-4; 10 bases fit TRBD1. The V gene end was trimmed by 7 bases and the J gene end by 6 bases; junction bases not matched to a gene: 8. Germline CDR1 LNHDA, CDR2 SQIVND (reference sequence). CDR3 length: 15 residues. The CDR3 reads CASNPRTGGYEKLFF. CDR3 sequence (DNA): TGTGCCAGTAACCCCAGGACAGGGGGTTATGAAAAACTGTTTTTT.

V and J are TRBV29-1 and TRBJ2-7; D not certain. The CDR3 is 12 residues long. Deletions cut 0 bases from V and 0 bases from J, with 3 bases between. CDR1 and CDR2 (germline): SQVTM, ANQGSEA. CDR3 nucleotide sequence: TGCAGCGTTGAAGAGAACTCCTACGAGCAGTACTTC. Translating it yields CSVEENSYEQYF.

This CDR3 reads CASSTIQGWTEAFF. CDR3 DNA sequence: TGTGCCAGTAGTACCATACAGGGGTGGACTGAAGCTTTCTTT. The chain employs TRBV19 and TRBJ1-1, with TRBD1 matching 7 bases. CDR3 length: 14 residues. Trimming at V came to 4 bases and at J to 5 bases, leaving 7 bases not matched to a gene. CDR1 and CDR2 from the germline V gene are LNHDA and SQIVND (reference sequence).

The CDR3 DNA is TGTGCCAGCAGTTTGTTCCAGGATCCTGGGGCCAACGTCCTGACTTTC. It translates to CASSLFQDPGANVLTF. The chain has TRBV27 and TRBJ2-6; D gene ambiguous. This CDR3 spans 16 amino acids. Trimming left V 3 bases short and J 2 bases short, with 11 bases between. The germline V gene has CDR1 MNHEY and CDR2 SMNVEV (reference sequence).

In DNA, the CDR3 is TGTGCCAGCAGCCTCGGGGGGGACGGTGAAAAACTGTTTTTT. Translated: CASSLGGDGEKLFF. The chain is built from TRBV9 and TRBJ1-4; maybe TRBD1 (5 bases). Trimming removed 4 bases from V and 7 bases from J, with 14 bases in between. The CDR3 runs to 14 residues. Germline V lookup: CDR1 SGDLS, CDR2 YYNGEE.

This clone occurred a few times. The chain uses TRBV10-2 and TRBJ1-5; 8 nucleotides align to TRBD1. With V trimmed by 6 bases and J by 8 bases, 6 bases remained unmatched. The CDR3 totals 13 residues. The germline V gene encodes CDR1 WSHSY and CDR2 SAAADI. Here the CDR3 reads CASSQGAREPQHF. The CDR3 DNA reads TGCGCCAGCAGCCAGGGGGCTAGGGAGCCCCAGCATTTT.

The chain recombines TRBV29-1 with TRBJ1-1; D perhaps matches TRBD1 (5 bases). Trimming shortened V by 4 bases and J by 1 base, and 13 bases separated the two germline ends. The CDR3 totals 14 residues. The germline V gene encodes CDR1 SQVTM and CDR2 ANQGSEA. The DNA for the CDR3 is TGCAGCGTTGGGATGGGACGACAGAACACTGAAGCTTTCTTT. It codes for CSVGMGRQNTEAFF.

The chain carries TRBV5-4 and TRBJ2-7, with 10 bases fitting TRBD2. Trimming cost V 0 bases and J 0 bases; bases outside gene matches: 3. Looked up from germline, CDR1 is SGHNT and CDR2 is YYREEE (reference sequence). The CDR3 length is 16 residues. CDR3 amino acids: CASSLELAGASYEQYF. The CDR3 DNA follows: TGTGCCAGCAGCTTGGAGCTAGCGGGGGCCTCCTACGAGCAGTACTTC.

This clone is a singleton in its sample. V and J are TRBV6-6 and TRBJ2-7, with D possibly matching TRBD2 (5 bases). Germline V gene sequence: CDR1 MNHNY, CDR2 SVGAGI (reference sequence). This CDR3 region has 15 residues. V gave up 0 bases and J gave up 5 bases, with 14 bases separating them. The CDR3 region has the DNA TGTGCCAGCAGTTACTCGGCCGGGATCCTGGACGAGCAGTACTTC. Its protein product is CASSYSAGILDEQYF.

V gene TRBV28 combines with J gene TRBJ2-7; 7 positions agree with TRBD2. Trimming cost V 6 bases and J 1 base; bases outside gene matches: 9. Germline CDR1 is MDHEN and CDR2 is SYDVKM. The CDR3 loop spans 15 amino acids. DNA of the CDR3: TGTGCCAGCAGGCCCCACCGGGGAGGGTCCTACGAGCAGTACTTC. As protein: CASRPHRGGSYEQYF. Filled out from reference TRBV28 and TRBJ2-7, the complete variable domain reads DVKVTQSSRYLVKRTGEKVFLECVQDMDHENMFWYRQDPGLGLRLIYFSYDVKMKEKGDIPEGYSVSREKKERFSLILESASTNQTSMYLCASRPHRGGSYEQYFGPGTRLTVT.